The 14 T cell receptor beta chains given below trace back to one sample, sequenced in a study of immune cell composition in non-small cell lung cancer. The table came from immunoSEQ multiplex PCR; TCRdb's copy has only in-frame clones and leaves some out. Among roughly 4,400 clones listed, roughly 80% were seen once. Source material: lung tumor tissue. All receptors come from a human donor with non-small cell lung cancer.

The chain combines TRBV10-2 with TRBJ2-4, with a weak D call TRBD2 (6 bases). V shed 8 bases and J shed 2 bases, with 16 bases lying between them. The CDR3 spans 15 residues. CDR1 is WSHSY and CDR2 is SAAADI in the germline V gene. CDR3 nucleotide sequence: TGCGCCAGCCACCCTGTTGGGGGGACCAAAAACATTCAGTACTTC. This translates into CASHPVGGTKNIQYF.

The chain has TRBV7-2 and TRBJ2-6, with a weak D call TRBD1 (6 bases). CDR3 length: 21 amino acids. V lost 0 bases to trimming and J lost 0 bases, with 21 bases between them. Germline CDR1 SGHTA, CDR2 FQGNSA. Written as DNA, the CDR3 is TGTGCCAGCAGCTTAGCCTCCTTCCGGGACATAGACCGCTCTGGGGCCAACGTCCTGACTTTC. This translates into CASSLASFRDIDRSGANVLTF.

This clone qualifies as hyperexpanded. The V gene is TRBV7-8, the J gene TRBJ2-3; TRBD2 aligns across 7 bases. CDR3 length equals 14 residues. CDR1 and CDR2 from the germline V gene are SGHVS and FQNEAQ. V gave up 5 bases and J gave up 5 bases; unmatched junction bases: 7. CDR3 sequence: CASSPRVAGDTQYF. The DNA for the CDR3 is TGTGCCAGCAGCCCCAGGGTAGCGGGAGATACGCAGTATTTT.

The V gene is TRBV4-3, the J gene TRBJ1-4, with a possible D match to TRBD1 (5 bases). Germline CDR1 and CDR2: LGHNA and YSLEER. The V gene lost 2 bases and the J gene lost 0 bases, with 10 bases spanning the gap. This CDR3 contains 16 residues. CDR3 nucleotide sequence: TGCGCCAGCAGCCAACAAAGGACATCAACTAATGAAAAACTGTTTTTT. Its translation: CASSQQRTSTNEKLFF.

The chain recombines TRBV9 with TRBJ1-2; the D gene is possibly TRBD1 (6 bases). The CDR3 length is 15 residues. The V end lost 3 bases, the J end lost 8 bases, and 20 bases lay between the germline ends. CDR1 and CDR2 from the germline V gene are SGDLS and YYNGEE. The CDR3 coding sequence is TGTGCCAGCAGCGCACCCGGCTGGGGGCTGGGGGGCTACACCTTC. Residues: CASSAPGWGLGGYTF. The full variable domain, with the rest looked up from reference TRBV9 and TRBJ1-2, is DSGVTQTPKHLITATGQRVTLRCSPRSGDLSVYWYQQSLDQGLQFLIQYYNGEERAKGNILERFSAQQFPDLHSELNLSSLELGDSALYFCASSAPGWGLGGYTFGSGTRLTVV.

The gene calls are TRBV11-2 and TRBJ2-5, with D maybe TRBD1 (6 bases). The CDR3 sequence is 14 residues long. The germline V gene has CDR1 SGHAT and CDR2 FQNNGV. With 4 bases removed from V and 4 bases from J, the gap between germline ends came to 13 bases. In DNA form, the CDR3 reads TGTGCCAGCAGCTCCTTTCCAGGGGTAGAGACCCAGTACTTC. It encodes CASSSFPGVETQYF.

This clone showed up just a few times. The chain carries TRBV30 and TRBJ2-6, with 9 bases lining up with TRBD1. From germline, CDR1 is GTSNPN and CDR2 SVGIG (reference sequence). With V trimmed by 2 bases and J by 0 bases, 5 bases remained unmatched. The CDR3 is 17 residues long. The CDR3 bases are TGTGCCTGGAGTATTACAGGGGGCTACTCTGGGGCCAACGTCCTGACTTTC. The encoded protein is CAWSITGGYSGANVLTF.

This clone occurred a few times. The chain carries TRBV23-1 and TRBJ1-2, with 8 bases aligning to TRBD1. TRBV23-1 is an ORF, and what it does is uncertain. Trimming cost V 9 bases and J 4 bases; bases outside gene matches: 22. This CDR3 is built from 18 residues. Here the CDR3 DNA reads TGCGCCAGTACGACAGGGGTAAAGAATAGGGGTAAAGGCTATGGCTACACCTTC. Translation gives CASTTGVKNRGKGYGYTF.

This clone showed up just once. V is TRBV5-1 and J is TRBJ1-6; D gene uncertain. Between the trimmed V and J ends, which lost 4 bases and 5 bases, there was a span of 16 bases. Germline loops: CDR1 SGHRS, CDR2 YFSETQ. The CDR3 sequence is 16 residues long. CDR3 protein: CASSMGWETNNSPLHF. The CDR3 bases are TGCGCCAGCAGCATGGGTTGGGAGACTAATAATTCACCCCTCCACTTT.

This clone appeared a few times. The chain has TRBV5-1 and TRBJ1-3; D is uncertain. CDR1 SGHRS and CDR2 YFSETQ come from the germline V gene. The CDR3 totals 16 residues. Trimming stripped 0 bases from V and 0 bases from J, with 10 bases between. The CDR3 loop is CASSLAGNPSGNTIYF. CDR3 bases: TGCGCCAGCAGCTTGGCCGGTAATCCCTCTGGAAACACCATATATTTT.

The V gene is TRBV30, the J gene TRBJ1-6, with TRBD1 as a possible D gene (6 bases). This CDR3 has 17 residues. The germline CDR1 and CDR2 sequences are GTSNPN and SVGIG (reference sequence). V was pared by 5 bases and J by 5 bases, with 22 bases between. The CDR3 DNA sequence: TGTGCCTGGGGCCCATCTCTGGGGACATCTCATAATTCACCCCTCCACTTT. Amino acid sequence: CAWGPSLGTSHNSPLHF.

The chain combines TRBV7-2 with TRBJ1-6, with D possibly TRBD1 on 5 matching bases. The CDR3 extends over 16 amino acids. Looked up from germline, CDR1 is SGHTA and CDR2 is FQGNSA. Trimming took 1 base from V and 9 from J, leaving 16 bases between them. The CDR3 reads CASSLGQGRSGSPLHF. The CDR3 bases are TGTGCCAGCAGCTTAGGGCAGGGCCGCTCGGGTTCACCCCTCCACTTT. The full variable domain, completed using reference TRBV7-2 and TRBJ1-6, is GAGVSQSPSNKVTEKGKDVELRCDPISGHTALYWYRQSLGQGLEFLIYFQGNSAPDKSGLPSDRFSAERTGGSVSTLTIQRTQQEDSAVYLCASSLGQGRSGSPLHFGNGTRLTVT.

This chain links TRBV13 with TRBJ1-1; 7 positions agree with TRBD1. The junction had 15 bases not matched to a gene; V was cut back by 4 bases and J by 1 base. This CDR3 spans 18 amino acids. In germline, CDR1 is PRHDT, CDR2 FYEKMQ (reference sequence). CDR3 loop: CASSSGWGTVLWNTEAFF. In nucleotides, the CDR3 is TGTGCCAGCAGCTCGGGGTGGGGGACAGTGTTGTGGAACACTGAAGCTTTCTTT.

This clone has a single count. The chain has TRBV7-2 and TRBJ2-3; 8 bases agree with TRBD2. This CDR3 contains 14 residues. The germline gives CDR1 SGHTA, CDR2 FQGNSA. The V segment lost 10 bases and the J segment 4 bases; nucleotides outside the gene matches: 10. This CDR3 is CANSAGTSADTQYF. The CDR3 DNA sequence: TGTGCCAATAGCGCCGGGACTAGTGCAGATACGCAGTATTTT.